This TCR beta chain stems from a study of neurological immune-mediated disorders. Every sequencing run returned over 160 million TCR-beta sequences, which were derived from 15-18 subjects. Using its own MiXCR run on the 5' RACE reads, TCRdb lists one record per CDR3 protein. The sample contains tens of thousands of distinct CDR3 sequences, approximately 11% of which appear only once. Time point specified: longitudinal time-point 1 (baseline). This clonotype was counted ten times or more. Sequencing was carried out using PBMCs. The sequence was collected from a male donor with HTLV-1-associated myelopathy (HAM/TSP).

The CDR3 DNA reads TGCAGTGTTCCGGGCCGGTTTAATCTTGGAGCTTTCTTT. Translated: CSVPGRFNLGAFF. V and J are TRBV20-1 and TRBJ1-1; D remains unclear. The CDR3 is 13 amino acids. The germline V and J ends were trimmed by 7 bases and 10 bases, with 22 bases remaining between them. Germline CDR1 reads DFQATT; CDR2 reads SNEGSKA (reference sequence).